This T cell receptor beta chain is drawn from a study of a mutant IDH1 vaccine in newly diagnosed glioma. Study-wide background: Vaccination started 4-6 weeks after radiotherapy alone, or with temozolomide cycles.

Time point defined: week 11, during vaccination. A 20-mer mutant IDH1 peptide at 300 ug was injected subcutaneously with topical imiquimod. For this clone: Antigen specificity is unknown.

CDR1 SGHRS and CDR2 YFSETQ come from the germline V gene. V dropped 3 bases and J dropped 1; count of bases not matched to a gene: 10. CDR3 length: 17 residues. Only in-frame clones appear in the TCRdb table, and some are missing; sequencing was by immunoSEQ multiplex PCR. Of roughly 110,000 clones in the sample, around 90% were seen once. Sequences were derived from PBMCs, sampled from a glioma patient whose treatment included an IDH1 peptide vaccine. The chain recombines TRBV5-1 with TRBJ2-3; 8 bases agree with TRBD1. This sequence was found in a woman in her forties or fifties with glioma. CDR3 in amino acids: CASSSTGGSWGTDTQYF. The DNA of the CDR3 is TGCGCCAGCAGCTCTACAGGGGGTTCCTGGGGCACAGATACGCAGTATTTT.